This T cell receptor beta chain was profiled in a study of blood T cell repertoires in COVID-19. Some clones are missing from TCRdb's copy, which holds only in-frame ones; the method was immunoSEQ multiplex PCR. The table lists 450,000 or so clones, about nine tenths of them singletons. The CDR3 is 13 residues long. Deletions cut 2 bases from V and 2 bases from J, with 6 bases between. Germline CDR1 and CDR2: SNHLY and FYNNEI. In regard to this clone: The same CDR3 also results from other DNA sequences found in this sample.

The TCR sequence derives from a woman aged 40 to 49 with COVID-19, enrolled during active disease. The chain joins TRBV2 to TRBJ1-1, with D perhaps matching TRBD1 (5 bases). Sequences were obtained from peripheral blood. The CDR3 here is CASSEQGNTEAFF. In DNA, the CDR3 is TGTGCCAGCAGTGAACAGGGTAACACTGAAGCTTTCTTT.